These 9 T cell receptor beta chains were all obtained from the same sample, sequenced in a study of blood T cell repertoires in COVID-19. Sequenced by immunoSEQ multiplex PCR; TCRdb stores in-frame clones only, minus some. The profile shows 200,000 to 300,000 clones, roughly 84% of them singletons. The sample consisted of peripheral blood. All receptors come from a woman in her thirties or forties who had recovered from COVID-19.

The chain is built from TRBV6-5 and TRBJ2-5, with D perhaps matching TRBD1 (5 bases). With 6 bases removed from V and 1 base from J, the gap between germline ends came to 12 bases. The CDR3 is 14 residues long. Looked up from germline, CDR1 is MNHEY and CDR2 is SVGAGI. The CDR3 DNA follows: TGTGCCAGCAGACCTCCCGACAGCCAAGAGACCCAGTACTTC. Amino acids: CASRPPDSQETQYF.

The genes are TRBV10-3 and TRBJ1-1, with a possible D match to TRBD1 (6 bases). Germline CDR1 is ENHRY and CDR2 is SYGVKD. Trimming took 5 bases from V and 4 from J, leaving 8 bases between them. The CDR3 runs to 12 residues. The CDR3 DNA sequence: TGTGCCATCAGTTCAGGGGCCACTGAAGCTTTCTTT. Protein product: CAISSGATEAFF.

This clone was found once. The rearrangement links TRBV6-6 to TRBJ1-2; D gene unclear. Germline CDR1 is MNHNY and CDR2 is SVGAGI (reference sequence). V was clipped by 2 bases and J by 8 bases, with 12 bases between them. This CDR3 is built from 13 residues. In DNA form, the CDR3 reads TGTGCCAGCAGTTACCCCTCAGGTGGCGGCTACACCTTC. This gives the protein CASSYPSGGGYTF.

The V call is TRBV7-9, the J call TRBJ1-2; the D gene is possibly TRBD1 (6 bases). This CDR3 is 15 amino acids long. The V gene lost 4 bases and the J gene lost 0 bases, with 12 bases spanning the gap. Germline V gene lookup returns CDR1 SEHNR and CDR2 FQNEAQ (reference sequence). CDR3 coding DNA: TGTGCCAGCAGCTCCCCGGGGGGCCCTAACTATGGCTACACCTTC. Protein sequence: CASSSPGGPNYGYTF. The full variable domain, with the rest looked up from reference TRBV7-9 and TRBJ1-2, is DTGVSQNPRHKITKRGQNVTFRCDPISEHNRLYWYRQTLGQGPEFLTYFQNEAQLEKSRLLSDRFSAERPKGSFSTLEIQRTEQGDSAMYLCASSSPGGPNYGYTFGSGTRLTVV.

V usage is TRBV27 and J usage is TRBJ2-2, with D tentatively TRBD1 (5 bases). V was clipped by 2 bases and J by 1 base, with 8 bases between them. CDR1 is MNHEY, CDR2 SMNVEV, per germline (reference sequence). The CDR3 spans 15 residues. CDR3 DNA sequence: TGTGCCAGCAGTTTACACAGGCAGAACACCGGGGAGCTGTTTTTT. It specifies CASSLHRQNTGELFF.

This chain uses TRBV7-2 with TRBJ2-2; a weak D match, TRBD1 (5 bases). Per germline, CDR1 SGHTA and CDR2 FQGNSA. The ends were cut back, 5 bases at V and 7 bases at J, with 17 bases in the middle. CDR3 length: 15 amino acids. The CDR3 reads CASSIAFQGVGELFF. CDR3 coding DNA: TGTGCCAGCAGCATCGCCTTCCAGGGCGTCGGGGAGCTGTTTTTT.

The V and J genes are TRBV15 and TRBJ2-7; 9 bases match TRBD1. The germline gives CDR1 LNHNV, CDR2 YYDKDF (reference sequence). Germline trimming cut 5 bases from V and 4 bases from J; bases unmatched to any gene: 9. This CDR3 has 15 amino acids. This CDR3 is CATSGRGTGTYEQYF. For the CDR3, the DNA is TGTGCCACCAGCGGTCGCGGGACAGGGACATACGAGCAGTACTTC. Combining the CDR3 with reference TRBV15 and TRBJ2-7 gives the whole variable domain DAMVIQNPRYQVTQFGKPVTLSCSQTLNHNVMYWYQQKSSQAPKLLFHYYDKDFNNEADTPDNFQSRRPNTSFCFLDIRSPGLGDTAMYLCATSGRGTGTYEQYFGPGTRLTVT.

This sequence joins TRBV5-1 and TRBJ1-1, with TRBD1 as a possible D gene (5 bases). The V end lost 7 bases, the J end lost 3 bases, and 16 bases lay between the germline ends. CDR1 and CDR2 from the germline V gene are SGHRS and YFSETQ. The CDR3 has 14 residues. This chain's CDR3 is CASGLGAGDTEAFF. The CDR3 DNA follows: TGCGCCAGCGGTCTAGGGGCTGGGGACACTGAAGCTTTCTTT.

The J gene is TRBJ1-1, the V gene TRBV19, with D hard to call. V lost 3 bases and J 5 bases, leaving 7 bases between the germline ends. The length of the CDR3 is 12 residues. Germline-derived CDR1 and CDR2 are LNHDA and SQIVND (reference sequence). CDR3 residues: CASSIGSTEAFF. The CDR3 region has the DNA TGTGCCAGTAGTATCGGGAGTACTGAAGCTTTCTTT.